Shown below are 9 T cell receptor beta chains from a single sample sequenced in a study of blood T cell repertoires in COVID-19. Clones were sequenced by immunoSEQ multiplex PCR, and TCRdb holds only the in-frame ones, with some missing. The sample records 200,000 to 250,000 clones, around 80% being singletons. Sequenced sample: PBMCs or T cells enriched from blood (not recorded which). The receptors originated from a man aged 35 to 55 who had recovered from COVID-19.

The chain has TRBV27 and TRBJ2-1; 7 nucleotides agree with TRBD2. Germline V gene lookup returns CDR1 MNHEY and CDR2 SMNVEV (reference sequence). V shed 8 bases and J 0 bases; nucleotides not matched to a gene: 10. The CDR3 has 16 amino acids. The chain's CDR3 is CASFPGGYSSYNEQFF. Written as DNA, the CDR3 is TGTGCCAGCTTCCCCGGGGGGTACAGCTCCTACAATGAGCAGTTCTTC.

V usage is TRBV25-1 and J usage is TRBJ1-6, with a weak D call TRBD1 (6 bases). Per the germline V gene, CDR1 is MGHDK and CDR2 is SYGVNS. This CDR3 region has 14 residues. The V end was cut by 5 bases, the J end by 10 bases, with 15 bases between. The CDR3 nucleotides are TGTGCCAGCAGTAACCCTACAGGGTACTCACCCCTCCACTTT. Its protein product is CASSNPTGYSPLHF.

This chain joins TRBV18 and TRBJ1-3, with TRBD1 as a possible D gene (6 bases). V was clipped by 2 bases and J by 0 bases, with 11 bases between them. The CDR3 consists of 16 residues. CDR1 KGHSH and CDR2 LQKENI come from the germline V gene. The CDR3 nucleotides are TGTGCCAGCTCACCATGGACAGACCTCTCTGGAAACACCATATATTTT. Translated, it gives CASSPWTDLSGNTIYF.

The chain has TRBV7-2 and TRBJ1-1; 8 nucleotides agree with TRBD1. The germline V gene has CDR1 SGHTA and CDR2 FQGNSA. The CDR3 runs to 15 residues. V lost 5 bases, J lost 3 bases, and 8 bases stayed unmatched. CDR3 sequence reads: CASSPRQGTYTEAFF. CDR3 coding DNA: TGTGCCAGCAGCCCACGACAGGGGACCTACACTGAAGCTTTCTTT.

The rearrangement links TRBV7-2 to TRBJ2-7, with 8 bases matching TRBD1. The CDR3 loop spans 16 amino acids. The V gene end was trimmed by 0 bases and the J gene end by 2 bases; junction bases not matched to a gene: 6. CDR1 is SGHTA and CDR2 is FQGNSA in the germline V gene. CDR3 bases: TGTGCCAGCAGCTTAGCAGGACAGGGATTGCCCTACGAGCAGTACTTC. Encoded protein: CASSLAGQGLPYEQYF. The full variable domain, completed using reference TRBV7-2 and TRBJ2-7, is GAGVSQSPSNKVTEKGKDVELRCDPISGHTALYWYRQSLGQGLEFLIYFQGNSAPDKSGLPSDRFSAERTGGSVSTLTIQRTQQEDSAVYLCASSLAGQGLPYEQYFGPGTRLTVT.

The V call is TRBV7-9, the J call TRBJ1-2; a possible D gene is TRBD1 (5 bases). The germline V gene has CDR1 SEHNR and CDR2 FQNEAQ (reference sequence). Deletions cut 1 base from V and 5 bases from J, with 8 bases between. CDR3 length: 13 residues. The CDR3 loop is CASSLDSGYGYTF. The CDR3 nucleotides read TGTGCCAGCAGCTTAGATTCAGGGTATGGCTACACCTTC.

The V gene is TRBV3-1 (or the pseudogene TRBV3-2), the J gene TRBJ2-3; 8 positions match TRBD2. Germline V gives CDR1 LGHDT, CDR2 YNNKEL (reference sequence). CDR3 length equals 15 residues. V was pared by 4 bases and J by 5 bases, with 8 bases of the junction left unmatched. The CDR3, as DNA: TGTGCCAGCAGCCCTCGGGGGGGCCAGAGAGATACGCAGTATTTT. It specifies CASSPRGGQRDTQYF.

The chain's CDR3 is CASSLSGQPNQPQHF. Here the CDR3 DNA reads TGTGCCAGTAGTCTATCTGGGCAGCCCAATCAGCCCCAGCATTTT. V usage is TRBV19 and J usage is TRBJ1-5; D is unresolved. The germline CDR1 and CDR2 sequences are LNHDA and SQIVND (reference sequence). The CDR3 totals 15 residues. Trimming took off 5 bases at V and 3 bases at J, with 14 bases between the two ends.

CDR3 DNA: TGTGCCAGCAGCTCTGCGGGGGGGGCGGATCAGTTCTTC. Translated, it gives CASSSAGGADQFF. This sequence joins TRBV11-2 and TRBJ2-1, with 9 positions matching TRBD2. Germline loops: CDR1 SGHAT, CDR2 FQNNGV. This CDR3 has 13 amino acids. With V trimmed by 4 bases and J by 13 bases, 8 bases remained unmatched. Supplemented by reference TRBV11-2 and TRBJ2-1, the full variable domain reads EAGVAQSPRYKIIEKRQSVAFWCNPISGHATLYWYQQILGQGPKLLIQFQNNGVVDDSQLPKDRFSAERLKGVDSTLKIQPAKLEDSAVYLCASSSAGGADQFFGPGTRLTVL.